The 14 T cell receptor beta chains given below trace back to one sample, sequenced in a study of control samples from healthy donors and cancer patients. TCRdb's table, derived via immunoSEQ multiplex PCR, lists solely in-frame clones and lacks some. Of about 100,000 clones listed, roughly 90% were seen once; the top ten hold 15% to 20%. What was sequenced was blood. Every receptor here comes from a woman aged 45 to 65 in good health.

This chain joins TRBV30 and TRBJ1-4; 7 bases line up with TRBD1. The germline V gene has CDR1 GTSNPN and CDR2 SVGIG (reference sequence). V lost 8 bases, J lost 8 bases, and 11 bases stayed unmatched. This CDR3 has 13 amino acids. The CDR3 DNA follows: TGTGCCGGGAACAGGGGAGCAAGGGAAAAACTGTTTTTT. Translated: CAGNRGAREKLFF. The variable domain in full, with the rest retrieved from reference TRBV30 and TRBJ1-4, is SQTIHQWPATLVQPVGSPLSLECTVEGTSNPNLYWYRQAAGRGLQLLFYSVGIGQISSEVPQNLSASRPQDRQFILSSKKLLLSDSGFYLCAGNRGAREKLFFGSGTQLSVL.

This chain joins TRBV6-5 and TRBJ2-1; 8 nucleotides align to TRBD2. CDR1 MNHEY and CDR2 SVGAGI come from the germline V gene. V lost 0 bases, J lost 9 bases, and 7 bases stayed unmatched. The CDR3 runs 15 residues. CDR3 bases: TGTGCCAGCAGTTACTCGAAGGCTCTAGCGGGTGAGCAGTTCTTC. It encodes CASSYSKALAGEQFF.

V usage is TRBV19 and J usage is TRBJ1-5; a possible D gene is TRBD1 (5 bases). Between the trimmed V and J ends, which lost 4 bases and 5 bases, there was a span of 21 bases. The CDR3 contains 17 residues. Germline CDR1 LNHDA, CDR2 SQIVND (reference sequence). The CDR3 DNA reads TGTGCCAGTAGTACGCATAGTAACAGGCCCAGCGATCAGCCCCAGCATTTT. It codes for CASSTHSNRPSDQPQHF.

V usage is TRBV4-3 and J usage is TRBJ2-1; D remains unclear. Trimming removed 4 bases from V and 12 bases from J, with 16 bases in between. The CDR3 covers 13 residues. CDR1 and CDR2 (germline): LGHNA, YSLEER. CDR3 in DNA: TGCGCCAGCAGCCTACAAAGAGGCCCCGGGCAGTTCTTC. This codes for CASSLQRGPGQFF.

The chain joins TRBV13 to TRBJ1-4; D not certain. The CDR3 covers 14 residues. Germline V lookup: CDR1 PRHDT, CDR2 FYEKMQ (reference sequence). V was clipped by 2 bases and J by 8 bases, with 12 bases between them. This CDR3 reads CASSLNGGKEKLFF. The CDR3, as DNA: TGTGCCAGCAGCTTAAATGGCGGAAAGGAAAAACTGTTTTTT. The full variable domain, in which reference TRBV13 and TRBJ1-4 provide the parts outside the CDR3, is AAGVIQSPRHLIKEKRETATLKCYPIPRHDTVYWYQQGPGQDPQFLISFYEKMQSDKGSIPDRFSAQQFSDYHSELNMSSLELGDSALYFCASSLNGGKEKLFFGSGTQLSVL.

Only a few counts were recorded for this clone. The V and J genes are TRBV18 and TRBJ1-4, with D possibly TRBD1 on 6 matching bases. The germline CDR1 and CDR2 sequences are KGHSH and LQKENI. CDR3 length: 16 amino acids. The V gene lost 3 bases and the J gene lost 6 bases, with 17 bases spanning the gap. The CDR3 spells CASSPRKGDRDEKLFF. In DNA form, the CDR3 reads TGTGCCAGCTCACCGAGGAAGGGGGACCGGGATGAAAAACTGTTTTTT.

The chain combines TRBV5-8 with TRBJ1-6; 11 positions match TRBD1. The CDR3 extends over 18 amino acids. Looked up from germline, CDR1 is SGHTS and CDR2 is YDEGEE. The V and J ends lost 4 bases and 4 bases, in that order; junction bases with no gene match: 10. CDR3 in amino acids: CASSPRTGGTIYNSPLHF. The DNA of the CDR3 is TGTGCCAGCAGCCCGCGGACAGGGGGCACGATTTATAATTCACCCCTCCACTTT. Based on the CDR3 plus reference TRBV5-8 and TRBJ1-6, the full variable domain is EAGVTQSPTHLIKTRGQQATLRCSPISGHTSVYWYQQALGLGLQFLLWYDEGEERNRGNFPPRFSGRQFPNYSSELNVNALELEDSALYLCASSPRTGGTIYNSPLHFGNGTRLTVT.

This clone has only one observation. V and J are TRBV7-2 and TRBJ2-1, with D unresolved. The CDR3 runs 13 residues. CDR1 SGHTA and CDR2 FQGNSA come from the germline V gene. V lost 5 bases, J lost 2 bases, and 7 bases lay in between. The CDR3 here is CASSPYTYNEQFF. The CDR3 nucleotides read TGTGCCAGCAGCCCCTACACCTACAATGAGCAGTTCTTC. Variable domain in full (rest from reference TRBV7-2 and TRBJ2-1): GAGVSQSPSNKVTEKGKDVELRCDPISGHTALYWYRQSLGQGLEFLIYFQGNSAPDKSGLPSDRFSAERTGGSVSTLTIQRTQQEDSAVYLCASSPYTYNEQFFGPGTRLTVL.

This rearrangement joins TRBV18 to TRBJ2-1; possibly TRBD2 for D (5 bases). V was clipped by 3 bases and J by 0 bases, with 15 bases between them. In germline, CDR1 is KGHSH, CDR2 LQKENI. The CDR3 totals 17 residues. CDR3 bases: TGTGCCAGCTCACCTCCGGGGTCTTCAGGCTCCTACAATGAGCAGTTCTTC. Protein product: CASSPPGSSGSYNEQFF.

CDR3 sequence (DNA): TGTGCCAGCAGCGTAGACTCGGGTAGCTACAATGAGCAGTTCTTC. Its translation is CASSVDSGSYNEQFF. The V call is TRBV9, the J call TRBJ2-1; D not resolved. V gave up 0 bases and J gave up 3 bases, with 10 bases separating them. The CDR3 consists of 15 residues. CDR1 SGDLS and CDR2 YYNGEE come from the germline V gene.

This chain uses TRBV5-6 with TRBJ1-2; D not resolved. The CDR3 contains 16 residues. Looked up from germline, CDR1 is SGHDT and CDR2 is YYEEEE. The V and J ends lost 1 base and 2 bases respectively, with 15 bases between them. CDR3 residues: CASSLQEISLNYGYTF. The CDR3 DNA sequence: TGTGCCAGCAGCTTGCAGGAGATCAGTCTCAACTATGGCTACACCTTC.

The chain links TRBV6-6 to TRBJ1-5, with TRBD1 identical over 8 bases. Germline-derived CDR1 and CDR2 are MNHNY and SVGAGI (reference sequence). CDR3 size: 13 residues. The J segment lost 7 bases and the V segment lost 10 bases, leaving 9 bases of the junction unmatched. The CDR3 DNA follows: TGTGCCACCGAAGACAGGGGTGGGCAGCCCCAGCATTTT. Translating gives CATEDRGGQPQHF.

The chain employs TRBV7-9 and TRBJ2-7, with 11 bases aligning to TRBD2. J lost 6 bases, V lost 4 bases, and 11 bases had no gene match. CDR1 and CDR2 from the germline V gene are SEHNR and FQNEAQ (reference sequence). CDR3 length equals 16 residues. CDR3 nucleotides: TGTGCCAGCAGCTCCGTCGTCTCTAGCGGGGGGTTCGAGCAGTACTTC. This gives the protein CASSSVVSSGGFEQYF.

The V call is TRBV3-1 (or the pseudogene TRBV3-2), the J call TRBJ2-7; a weak D match, TRBD1 (5 bases). Looked up from germline, CDR1 is LGHDT and CDR2 is YNNKEL (reference sequence). V was trimmed by 1 base and J by 6 bases, leaving 22 bases between them. The CDR3 is made up of 17 amino acids. CDR3: CASSQVGVSVGHREQYF. DNA for the CDR3: TGTGCCAGCAGCCAAGTTGGGGTTTCTGTTGGACATCGCGAGCAGTACTTC.